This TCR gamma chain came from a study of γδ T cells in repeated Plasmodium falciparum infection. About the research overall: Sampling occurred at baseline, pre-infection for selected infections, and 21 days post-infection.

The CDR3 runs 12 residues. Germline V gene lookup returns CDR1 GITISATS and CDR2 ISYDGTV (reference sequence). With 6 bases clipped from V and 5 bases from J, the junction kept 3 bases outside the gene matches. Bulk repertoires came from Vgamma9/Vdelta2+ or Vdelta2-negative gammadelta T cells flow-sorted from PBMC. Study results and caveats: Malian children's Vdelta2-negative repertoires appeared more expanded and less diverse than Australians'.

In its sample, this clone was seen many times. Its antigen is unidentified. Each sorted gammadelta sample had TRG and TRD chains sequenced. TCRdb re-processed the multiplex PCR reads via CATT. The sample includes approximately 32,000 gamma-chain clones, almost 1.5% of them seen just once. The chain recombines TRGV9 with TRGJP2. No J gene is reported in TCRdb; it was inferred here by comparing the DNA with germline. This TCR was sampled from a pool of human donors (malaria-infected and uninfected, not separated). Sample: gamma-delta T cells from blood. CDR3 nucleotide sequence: TGTGCCTTGTGGAGGAGTGATTGGATCAAGACGTTT. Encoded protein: CALWRSDWIKTF.